This T cell receptor beta chain was documented in a study of blood T cell repertoires in COVID-19 (dated by TCRdb to 2020 to 2022). For the wider study: Samples covering the acute and convalescent phases of COVID-19 were provided by collaborators in the United States, Italy and Spain. The prospective study material was composed of cDNA or gDNA derived from T cells, B-cell-depleted T cells, or PBMCs. Deeply sampled blood TCRbeta repertoires from subjects exposed to, actively infected with, or recovered from COVID-19 were included in the dataset. The repertoires were released in a freely available public database intended as a resource for research on the immune response to SARS-CoV-2. Samples came from the ongoing ImmuneRACE study (first 160 participants) plus 1,254 subjects from 6 global collaborators. Sample metadata almost always included a de-identified subject ID, COVID-19 status, age in years and sex. Where HLA class I and class II types were available, the types were taken from metadata supplied by the sample provider, not from assay-based typing. The paper as a whole reports these results and caveats: The amount of clinical and demographic metadata varied by source and participant and was provided uncurated.

Turning to this clone: The antigen it binds to is not known. One base away there is no much larger clone; base qualities are not given.

Participants in the prospective study were enrolled through a virtual design, were aged roughly 18 to 100 years, and lived in 24 United States geographic areas. Cohort assignment in the prospective study relied on participant-reported clinical history from a screening survey and a study questionnaire. Recovered participants in ImmuneRACE Cohort 3 were defined by two consecutive negative NP/OP PCR tests, clearance by a healthcare professional, or resolution of symptoms. In the prospective study, mobile phlebotomists collected whole blood, serum and a nasopharyngeal or oropharyngeal swab from each participant. Participants in the prospective study had the option to provide additional blood draws and questionnaires over a 2-month period. Before DNA extraction, blood samples from the prospective study were shipped at room temperature or frozen. Sequences MNHEY (CDR1) and SVGAGI (CDR2) are obtained from the germline V gene. There are 15 amino acids in the CDR3, from cysteine to phenylalanine inclusive. Kept here is only the CDR3 DNA, which spans 45 bases and is read in frame from base 1. The germline V and J ends show losses of 5 bases and 2 bases respectively, and no gene match explains 4 bases of the junction.

The immunoSEQ Assay, a bias-controlled multiplex PCR, was used to amplify TCRbeta CDR3 regions from genomic DNA. On the authors' methods: Within the assay, amplification of reference gene primers was used to estimate how many nucleated cells each sample contained. To quantify the absolute abundance of each unique TCRbeta CDR3 rearrangement, sequence reads were collapsed and filtered. For each sample, productive Simpson clonality was calculated as the square root of Simpson's diversity index across productive rearrangements. TCRdb obtained this table from immuneACCESS and retained in-frame rearrangements with V and J assigned. These tables miss some clones; where compared with another copy, unresolved V genes account for less than half of the shortfall, and the remainder is unexplained. The DNA gave D and trimming, while V, J and clone size come from that table. In all, the sample holds 250,000 to 400,000 clones, and more than 75% of those were seen once. Approximately 5.3% of the sample is taken by the ten largest.

Recombination connected TRBV6-5 to TRBJ2-3, with TRBD2 identical over 10 junction bases. The material sequenced was PBMCs or T cells enriched from blood (not recorded which). The TCR originated in a woman aged 25 to 45 who had recovered from COVID-19. Here the CDR3 is given as CASSNLAGVTDTQYF. The DNA reads TGTGCCAGCAGTAACCTAGCGGGGGTCACAGATACGCAGTATTTT.